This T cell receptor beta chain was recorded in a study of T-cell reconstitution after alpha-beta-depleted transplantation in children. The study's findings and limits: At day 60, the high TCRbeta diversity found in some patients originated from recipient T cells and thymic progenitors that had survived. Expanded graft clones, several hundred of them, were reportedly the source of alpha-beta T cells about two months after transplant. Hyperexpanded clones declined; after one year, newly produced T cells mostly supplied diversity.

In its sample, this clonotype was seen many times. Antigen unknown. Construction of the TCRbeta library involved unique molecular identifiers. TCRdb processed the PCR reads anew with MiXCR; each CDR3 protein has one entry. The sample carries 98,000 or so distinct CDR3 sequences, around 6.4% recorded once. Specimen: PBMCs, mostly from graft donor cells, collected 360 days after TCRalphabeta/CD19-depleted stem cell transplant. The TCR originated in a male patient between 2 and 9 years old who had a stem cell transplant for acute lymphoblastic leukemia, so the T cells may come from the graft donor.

DNA for the CDR3: TGTGCCAGCAGTTACGGAGCGGGGAGGTTCTCTGGAAACACCATATATTTT. It translates to CASSYGAGRFSGNTIYF. J is TRBJ1-3 and V is TRBV6-5; D is undetermined. The CDR3 covers 17 residues. Germline CDR1 and CDR2: MNHEY and SVGAGI. Trimming left V 2 bases short and J 0 bases short, with 14 bases between.